These 25 T cell receptor beta chains share one sample of origin, sequenced in a study of T cell repertoires in cytomegalovirus infection. MiXCR, run by TCRdb on the reads, gives a single entry per CDR3 protein. This repertoire shows about 450,000 distinct CDR3 sequences, about a third found once; its top ten account for roughly 13%. Material: PBMCs. These receptors came from a human donor in good health (CMV status not recorded). Some clones in this sample may be carry-over from other donors' samples.

The chain uses TRBV4-3 and TRBJ1-3; D gene unclear. The germline V gene encodes CDR1 LGHNA and CDR2 YSLEER. Trimming cost V 0 bases and J 1 base, with 13 bases left between them. The CDR3 is made up of 17 amino acids. The CDR3 region is CASSQDFGGSSGNTIYF. The CDR3, as DNA: TGCGCCAGCAGCCAAGATTTCGGCGGCTCATCTGGAAACACCATATATTTT.

Notes on this clonotype: One end of the junction is discordant with germline, which a read error may explain. V and J are TRBV25-1 and TRBJ2-6, with a weak D call TRBD1 (5 bases). CDR1 MGHDK and CDR2 SYGVNS come from the germline V gene. This CDR3 has 15 residues. The CDR3 coding sequence is TGTGCCAGCAGTGAAGTGGGCTCTGGGGCCAACTTCCTGACTTTC. It translates to CASSEVGSGANFLTF. Full variable domain (outside the CDR3, taken from reference TRBV25-1 and TRBJ2-6): EADIYQTPRYLVIGTGKKITLECSQTMGHDKMYWYQQDPGMELHLIHYSYGVNSTEKGDLSSESTVSRIRTEHFPLTLESARPSHTSQYLCASSEVGSGANFLTFGAGSRLTVL.

Here the CDR3 reads CSARVPNYGYTF. The CDR3 DNA reads as TGCAGTGCTAGAGTACCCAACTATGGCTACACCTTC. The chain employs TRBV20-1 and TRBJ1-2; D not resolved. Germline lookup yields CDR1 DFQATT and CDR2 SNEGSKA (reference sequence). The CDR3 has 12 amino acids. Trimming took 1 base from V and 2 from J, leaving 5 bases between them.

This clonotype occurred a few times. This rearrangement joins TRBV2 to TRBJ2-3; 10 positions agree with TRBD2. V lost 6 bases, J lost 4 bases, and 4 bases stayed unmatched. The germline V gene has CDR1 SNHLY and CDR2 FYNNEI. The CDR3 covers 14 residues. This chain's CDR3 is CASRRGLAADTQYF. The CDR3 nucleotides are TGTGCCAGCAGGCGCGGACTAGCGGCAGATACGCAGTATTTT.

This sequence joins TRBV12-3 or TRBV12-4 and TRBJ2-5; D remains unclear. The CDR3 is made up of 13 amino acids. The V end lost 3 bases, the J end lost 4 bases, and 9 bases lay between the germline ends. The CDR3 region is CASSFPGLETQYF. In nucleotides, the CDR3 is TGTGCCAGCAGTTTCCCCGGGTTAGAGACCCAGTACTTC.

This clonotype has just a few counts. This chain uses TRBV6-5 with TRBJ1-1, with a weak D call TRBD1 (6 bases). In germline, CDR1 is MNHEY, CDR2 SVGAGI. The V and J ends lost 7 bases and 3 bases respectively, with 15 bases between them. This CDR3 has 14 amino acids. Here the CDR3 reads CASTKGGAYTEAFF. DNA of the CDR3: TGTGCCAGCACTAAGGGGGGGGCATACACTGAAGCTTTCTTT.

V gene TRBV18 combines with J gene TRBJ1-3; no clear D gene. CDR3 length: 16 residues. Trimming cost V 3 bases and J 0 bases, with 12 bases left between them. Germline V lookup: CDR1 KGHSH, CDR2 LQKENI. This CDR3 is CASSPEQILSGNTIYF. CDR3 sequence (DNA): TGTGCCAGCTCACCTGAACAGATACTCTCTGGAAACACCATATATTTT. The variable domain in full, completed from reference TRBV18 and TRBJ1-3, reads NAGVMQNPRHLVRRRGQEARLRCSPMKGHSHVYWYRQLPEEGLKFMVYLQKENIIDESGMPKERFSAEFPKEGPSILRIQQVVRGDSAAYFCASSPEQILSGNTIYFGEGSWLTVV.

In its sample, this clonotype was seen a few times. The rearrangement links TRBV14 to TRBJ2-7; D unresolved. Deletions cut 1 base from V and 7 bases from J, with 11 bases between. Looked up from germline, CDR1 is SGHDN and CDR2 is FVKESK. CDR3 length equals 13 residues. As DNA, the CDR3 is TGTGCCAGCAGCCAAGCTCCCAGGCAAGAGCAGTACTTC. Protein product: CASSQAPRQEQYF.

The V and J genes are TRBV11-2 and TRBJ2-7, with D hard to call. Germline V gene lookup returns CDR1 SGHAT and CDR2 FQNNGV. The CDR3 contains 13 residues. Trimming took off 5 bases at V and 0 bases at J, with 8 bases between the two ends. As DNA, the CDR3 is TGTGCCAGCAGCAAGACTGGCTCCTACGAGCAGTACTTC. Its translation is CASSKTGSYEQYF. Using reference TRBV11-2 and TRBJ2-7 for the parts outside the CDR3, the full variable domain is EAGVAQSPRYKIIEKRQSVAFWCNPISGHATLYWYQQILGQGPKLLIQFQNNGVVDDSQLPKDRFSAERLKGVDSTLKIQPAKLEDSAVYLCASSKTGSYEQYFGPGTRLTVT.

This clonotype was counted only a few times. The CDR3 sequence is CASSLRGRSQPQHF. For the CDR3, the DNA is TGTGCCAGTAGCCTCAGGGGGCGAAGTCAGCCCCAGCATTTT. V and J are TRBV19 and TRBJ1-5; 8 positions agree with TRBD1. The J segment lost 6 bases and the V segment lost 6 bases, leaving 7 bases of the junction unmatched. Germline V gene data show CDR1 as LNHDA and CDR2 as SQIVND (reference sequence). The CDR3 length is 14 residues.

This rearrangement joins TRBV14 to TRBJ2-7, with 11 bases aligning to TRBD2. This CDR3 comprises 17 residues. Germline trimming cut 0 bases from V and 2 bases from J; bases unmatched to any gene: 6. The germline gives CDR1 SGHDN, CDR2 FVKESK. CDR3 nucleotide sequence: TGTGCCAGCAGCCAAGAAGTGGGACTAGCGGCTCCCTACGAGCAGTACTTC. It translates to CASSQEVGLAAPYEQYF.

This clonotype was detected only a few times. V gene TRBV10-2 combines with J gene TRBJ1-1; 7 positions agree with TRBD1. Germline-derived CDR1 and CDR2 are WSHSY and SAAADI. V shed 5 bases, J shed 4 bases, and the junction held 7 bases outside the gene matches. The CDR3 spans 14 residues. In DNA form, the CDR3 reads TGCGCCAGCAGTTCGTACAGGGGCGGCACTGAAGCTTTCTTT. Protein: CASSSYRGGTEAFF.

This sequence joins TRBV6-2 or TRBV6-3 and TRBJ1-2; 9 bases are shared with TRBD1. This CDR3 has 13 residues. V lost 6 bases and J lost 6; bases outside the gene matches: 5. Germline CDR1 is MNHEY and CDR2 is SVGEGT. In DNA, the CDR3 is TGTGCCAGCAGATGGGACAGGGTCCATGGCTACACCTTC. This sequence encodes CASRWDRVHGYTF.

This clonotype was picked up a small number of times. The chain recombines TRBV11-2 with TRBJ2-7; possibly TRBD1 or TRBD2 for D (7 bases each). Germline V lookup: CDR1 SGHAT, CDR2 FQNNGV. V was trimmed by 6 bases and J by 2 bases, leaving 17 bases between them. The CDR3 spans 15 residues. The CDR3 DNA follows: TGTGCCAGCAGTCACGGGAGGACAGGAACCTACGAGCAGTACTTC. Amino acids: CASSHGRTGTYEQYF.

The chain has TRBV10-3 and TRBJ2-5; D is possibly TRBD1 (6 bases). This CDR3 is 16 amino acids long. CDR1 is ENHRY, CDR2 SYGVKD, per germline. Trimming took off 4 bases at V and 1 base at J, with 16 bases between the two ends. CDR3 bases: TGTGCCATCAGTGGTACTCCCGGGACACTCCAAGAGACCCAGTACTTC. Residues: CAISGTPGTLQETQYF.

V usage is TRBV19 and J usage is TRBJ1-5, with D uncertain. The CDR3 spans 13 residues. Trimming shortened V by 7 bases and J by 0 bases, and 7 bases separated the two germline ends. From germline, CDR1 is LNHDA and CDR2 SQIVND (reference sequence). This chain's CDR3 is CASTLDSNQPQHF. The CDR3 DNA reads as TGTGCCAGTACCCTGGATAGCAATCAGCCCCAGCATTTT. Full variable domain (rest looked up from reference TRBV19 and TRBJ1-5): DGGITQSPKYLFRKEGQNVTLSCEQNLNHDAMYWYRQDPGQGLRLIYYSQIVNDFQKGDIAEGYSVSREKKESFPLTVTSAQKNPTAFYLCASTLDSNQPQHFGDGTRLSIL.

The chain has TRBV10-3 and TRBJ1-4; a weak D match, TRBD1 (6 bases). This CDR3 region has 13 residues. The V and J ends lost 2 bases and 7 bases respectively, with 8 bases between them. Germline-derived CDR1 and CDR2 are ENHRY and SYGVKD. For the CDR3, the DNA is TGTGCCATCAGTGAGAAGGGGGGTGAAAAACTGTTTTTT. Translating gives CAISEKGGEKLFF.

V gene TRBV10-3 combines with J gene TRBJ2-1, with 11 bases that match TRBD2. Germline loops: CDR1 ENHRY, CDR2 SYGVKD. There are 13 residues in the CDR3. V shed 10 bases, J shed 8 bases, and the junction held 7 bases outside the gene matches. The CDR3 is CANSGGALDEQFF. The CDR3 DNA follows: TGTGCCAATAGCGGGGGGGCTTTAGATGAGCAGTTCTTC.

This clonotype was counted many times. V gene TRBV7-6 combines with J gene TRBJ1-6; D is undetermined. This CDR3 is 16 amino acids long. V was shortened by 1 base and J by 0 bases, with 7 bases between the two germline ends. Germline CDR1 and CDR2: SGHVS and FNYEAQ. The CDR3 spells CASSLGASSYNSPLHF. In nucleotides, the CDR3 is TGTGCCAGCAGCTTAGGGGCGAGCTCCTATAATTCACCCCTCCACTTT.

CDR3 DNA: TGTGCCAGCAGCTTGGGGTCCGTGATTGGCTACACCTTC. Translation gives CASSLGSVIGYTF. The V call is TRBV5-4, the J call TRBJ1-2; no firm D call. This CDR3 comprises 13 residues. The germline V and J ends were trimmed by 0 bases and 7 bases, with 10 bases remaining between them. CDR1 SGHNT and CDR2 YYREEE come from the germline V gene (reference sequence).

V usage is TRBV11-2 and J usage is TRBJ2-5; tentatively, D is TRBD1 or TRBD2 (5 bases each). The V gene lost 4 bases and the J gene lost 4 bases, with 19 bases spanning the gap. There are 16 residues in the CDR3. Germline loops: CDR1 SGHAT, CDR2 FQNNGV. Here the CDR3 DNA reads TGTGCCAGCAGCTCAGTAGGGGACGGACGGGGAGAGACCCAGTACTTC. The encoded protein is CASSSVGDGRGETQYF.

This clonotype was observed many times. This rearrangement joins TRBV7-9 to TRBJ1-5, with TRBD1 matching over 9 bases. Germline CDR1 reads SEHNR; CDR2 reads FQNEAQ (reference sequence). CDR3 length: 14 residues. After removal of 3 bases from V and 5 bases from J, the junction contained 2 bases not matched to a gene. This CDR3 reads CASSFGQGYQPQHF. CDR3 sequence (DNA): TGTGCCAGCAGCTTTGGACAGGGGTATCAGCCCCAGCATTTT.

This chain joins TRBV7-8 and TRBJ1-1; D is unclear. This CDR3 is 16 amino acids long. Germline V gene data show CDR1 as SGHVS and CDR2 as FQNEAQ. Trimming cost V 3 bases and J 0 bases, with 14 bases left between them. CDR3 sequence reads: CASSFKSTHMNTEAFF. In DNA form, the CDR3 reads TGTGCCAGCAGCTTTAAATCGACACACATGAACACTGAAGCTTTCTTT. The full variable domain, completed using reference TRBV7-8 and TRBJ1-1, is GAGVSQSPRYKVAKRGQDVALRCDPISGHVSLFWYQQALGQGPEFLTYFQNEAQLDKSGLPSDRFFAERPEGSVSTLKIQRTQQEDSAVYLCASSFKSTHMNTEAFFGQGTRLTVV.

As to this clonotype: As the CDR3 is not closed by the conserved phenylalanine or tryptophan, this likely results from a read error. The chain joins TRBV7-2 to TRBJ2-3, with 9 bases lining up with TRBD2. Germline lookup yields CDR1 SGHTA and CDR2 FQGNSA. The CDR3 sequence is 18 residues long. The CDR3 reads CASSSGAGGPIVTETQYC. CDR3 in DNA: TGTGCCAGCAGCTCCGGGGCGGGGGGGCCTATAGTGACAGAGACGCAGTATTGT.

This clonotype appeared a few times. The V call is TRBV7-9, the J call TRBJ2-7; no clear D. The CDR3 covers 14 residues. V lost 0 bases and J lost 4, with 10 bases in between. The germline CDR1 and CDR2 sequences are SEHNR and FQNEAQ (reference sequence). CDR3 DNA sequence: TGTGCCAGCAGCTTAGCGAGACCGCCTTACGAGCAGTACTTC. Protein product: CASSLARPPYEQYF.